This T cell receptor beta chain stems from a study of Graves' ophthalmopathy and Graves' hyperthyroidism (dated by TCRdb to 2017 to 2018). About the full investigation: Peripheral blood was collected at initial diagnosis, prior to any treatment. After sampling, hyperthyroidism patients received methimazole starting at 30 mg daily, and ophthalmopathy patients received high-dose intravenous methylprednisolone. The 90 or so discovery patients were randomly split 7:3 into training and test sets. A discovery set of about a hundred patients (roughly 43 ophthalmopathy, 55 to 65 stable hyperthyroidism) was enrolled to explore V-J signatures distinguishing ophthalmopathy from hyperthyroidism. T-cell repertoires of thyroid tissue and blood were compared in 5 or 6 hyperthyroidism patients. In total, 120 to 150 blood samples were TCR-sequenced: some 40 ophthalmopathy, under 85 hyperthyroidism and roughly 17 hyperthyroidism-to-ophthalmopathy patients. The study used TCR beta repertoire signatures to distinguish Graves' ophthalmopathy from Graves' hyperthyroidism and to predict progression to ophthalmopathy. An independent validation cohort comprised some 18 hyperthyroidism patients and over 15 patients who later progressed from hyperthyroidism to ophthalmopathy. What the research found in general, with its limitations: In validation, the model predicted ophthalmopathy progression with 70.59% sensitivity and 72.22% specificity; roughly 11 predicted patients were CT-confirmed with GO in a median of about 6.2 months. Most of the expanded thyroid clonotypes with a frequency above 0.001 were also detected in blood, and it was suggested that the thyroid immune response may be reflected by blood repertoires. In cross-validation, the 13-signature model distinguished ophthalmopathy from stable hyperthyroidism with just over 85% sensitivity and about 81% specificity, while in the test set the corresponding values were approximately 80% and 75%. No statistical method was used to set the sample size in advance, and the investigators knew which group each participant was assigned to.

For repertoire sequencing, TCR beta CDR3 regions were amplified from RNA transcripts. The first round of RT-PCR was done with HTBI primers and the Qiagen OneStep RT-PCR kit, and was followed by a second round of multiplex PCR, then size selection and purification. Libraries were sequenced paired-end with 100 bp reads on an Illumina HiSeq2000. In the original analysis: SOAPnuke was used to process the reads, removing any read that contained adapters or uncalled bases, had a mean Phred below 15, or lacked an exact match to the constant primer or identifier. High-quality paired reads were merged with COPE v1.2.5. Unique nucleotide sequences were defined as clonotypes and aligned to IMGT TRB V, D and J references using MiTCR v1.1. The analysis was limited to V-J combinations with a frequency above 0.0001, which together covered approximately 99% of the repertoires. For each V-J combination, a TCR clonal expansion and chaos score was defined as F50 clonal expansion divided by the chaos observed in the TCRdist matrix. Welch's t-statistics and random forest were used to reduce features to more than ten V-J combinations, which were fed into a naive Bayes classifier. The similarity between thyroid and blood repertoires was quantified using the Morisita-Horn index. In TCRdb, the public reads were trimmed at Q25 with fastp and aligned with MiXCR, with productive beta chains retained. CDR3 protein duplicates are merged, each entry listing the most common genes and DNA. These V and J calls originate from TCRdb's pipeline instead of the authors' own analysis. Counted in this sample were hundreds of thousands of distinct CDR3 sequences; under 25% of them appeared once. The biggest ten clones account for roughly 39% of the sample.

This clonotype came up many times. The target of this receptor is not known. Per-nucleotide qualities are absent, and no much larger clonotype sits a single base away. The ophthalmopathy patients had moderately to severely active disease, with a Clinical Activity Score of 3 or higher, a NOSPECS grade of 4 or higher, and a disease duration of less than 3 months. Patients with other autoimmune diseases, uncontrolled infections, pregnancy or lactation were excluded from the study. Clinical symptoms, serum thyroxine, TRAb, thyroid ultrasound and orbital computed tomography formed the basis of the diagnosis. Using Ficoll-Paque density gradient centrifugation, PBMCs were isolated from about 10 ml of fresh peripheral blood. Total RNA was extracted with Trizol reagent and quality-checked on an Agilent 2100 Bioanalyzer. Reading the germline V gene (reference sequence) gives CDR1 DFQATT and CDR2 SNEGSKA. Including cysteine and phenylalanine, the CDR3 has 14 amino acids. The only DNA kept is the CDR3, 42 bases in frame from the first base. Germline trimming amounts to 2 bases on V and 5 bases on J, with 9 as the count of junction bases outside the gene matches.

This chain joins TRBV20-1 to TRBJ2-7; 7 central nucleotides agree with TRBD1. This TCR came from a woman aged 45-60 years with Graves' ophthalmopathy. Donor details come from another sample of the same person, matched by shared clones. What was sequenced was peripheral blood. The nucleotide sequence is given as TGCAGTGCTAGACTACCCAGGGGGTTCAACGAGCAGTACTTC. Its translation is CSARLPRGFNEQYF.